Described below is a single T cell receptor (beta chain) sequence and its context. The antigen this receptor binds is unknown. Base qualities were left out, and no much larger clone turns up one base away. These data come from a study of cytomegalovirus exposure and HLA in healthy donors (dated by TCRdb to 2016 to 2017). With respect to the entire study: An earlier analysis of roughly 570 of the donors reported 276 Gb of sequence data and about 120 million unique TCR beta sequences obtained from around 190 million T cells. The study combined high-throughput TCR immunosequencing, statistical association of individual TCRs with disease status, and machine learning to predict cytomegalovirus infection status. In addition to the first cohort of 666 subjects, a separate validation cohort of approximately 130 different subjects was used. The study was designed to test whether signatures of past pathogen exposure could be identified by cataloging public T cell receptors. The study profiled the T cell repertoires of hundreds of subjects by immunosequencing and related them to cytomegalovirus serostatus. A later genetic analysis used genome-wide SNP genotypes for about 55% of the 666 donors, treating that subset as a discovery cohort. Around 320 gigabases of sequencing data and tens of millions of unique TCR sequences were included in an early release covering about 700 HLA-typed donors. Four or five DR-DQ haplotypes were handled as single units for association and clustering, since linkage in the cohort was strong. All discovery cohort repertoires had been generated using a single sequencing platform. Donor age, sex, ethnicity and CMV serostatus were compiled alongside the repertoire data. Rather than drawing on any new phenotypic data, the later analysis identified candidate immune exposures from TCR beta sequences and the way those sequences occurred across donors. Across roughly 420 genotyped donors of the cohort, an average of approximately 240,000 unique TCR beta nucleotide sequences per donor were sequenced, and roughly 17% of those sequences were non-productive. To decide whether each TCR beta V gene segment behaved as functional or pseudogenic, an earlier analysis of some 600 of the donors relied on high-throughput TCR beta sequencing. Class I and class II HLA loci were covered by the typing at four-digit resolution. Of the roughly 400 genotyped donors, 81% fell in the genetic ancestry cluster associated with self-reported Caucasian donors. The number of donors typed differed by locus, with roughly 629-640 for A, B, C, DRB1 and DQB1, around 500 for DQA1, 600 to 610 for DPA1, and around 430 for DPB1. A later analysis re-analyzed previously published TCR beta repertoires from about 600 donors and added high-resolution HLA genotyping to study TCR occurrence patterns.

In total, 666 healthy bone marrow donors made up the cohort. At the time of sampling, all cohort members were nominally healthy, though unrecorded immune exposures were likely present. The donor was CMV seronegative and was included in the group of a few hundred seronegative cohort members. Every donor gave a peripheral blood sample, and the peripheral blood mononuclear cells from that sample were used for TCR beta sequencing. Genomic DNA extraction from the blood cell samples was performed with the Qiagen DNeasy Blood Extraction Kit. The cysteine opens and the phenylalanine closes a CDR3 of 15 amino acids. This entry keeps only the CDR3 DNA: 45 bases, framed from base 1. V gives up 0 bases and J gives up 4 bases, and the segment between their germline ends measures 10 bases. The CDR1 and CDR2 encoded by the germline V gene are SGHDT and YYEEEE. Overall study results and their limits: Sequencing depth was assumed to be roughly uniform across donors in the presence/absence analyses, though that assumption may not hold. The sequencing pipeline was judged likely to have produced a cluster of highly shared sequence variants as a technical artifact. Most CMV-associated TCR beta chains appeared to be HLA-restricted in a later analysis, and the HLA associations seemed to be driven largely by CMV exposure. Several of the top co-occurrence clusters appeared to be linked to parvovirus B19, influenza, CMV and Epstein-Barr virus, according to a later analysis. Some IMGT-functional V segments, including TRBV6-2 and TRBV6-3, could not be told apart with the 87-base-pair reads, so those segments were excluded. The classifier was reported to diagnose cytomegalovirus status with high specificity and sensitivity in both the original cohort and the validation cohort. The study listed 150 to 200 TCR beta chains as associated with cytomegalovirus. Only TCR beta chains were sequenced in this cohort, and the absence of alpha or paired-chain data limited detectable features. Because some donors lacked HLA typing at each locus, the association tests relied only on the typed subset. According to a later analysis, TCR association rates differed among HLA loci, with DRB1 alleles showing the most associated TCRs and HLA-C alleles showing the fewest. In a later analysis, HLA-associated TCR beta chains showed more clonal expansion and lower generation probabilities than non-associated chains that were equally common. A later analysis associated around 16,000 TCR beta sequences with specific HLA alleles at a false discovery rate of 0.05. In an earlier analysis of roughly 560 of the donors, most TCR beta V segments were observed in productive rearrangements about 87% or about 30% of the time, broadly matching IMGT annotations. Because counts were too low, around 17 rarely observed V segments, including chromosome 9 orphons, were left out of the earlier analysis of approximately 580 of the donors. The authors suggested that the approach could potentially be generalized to other disease states and immunological phenotypes. Correlated functional status among segregating V segments might be attributable to linkage disequilibrium, but an unknown experimental factor could not be ruled out. While some public TCRs were present in many individuals, most TCR sequences turned up only very rarely across donors. A further reported finding was that TCR beta sequences accurately predicted the HLA-A and HLA-B alleles for most subjects in the first cohort. In a later genetic analysis, a missense DCLRE1C variant was associated with V-gene and J-gene trimming of TCR beta chains, and the association was replicated in an independent cohort. A later genetic analysis reported fewer N-insertions in productive TCRs among donors in an Asian-associated ancestry cluster than the roughly 620-donor mean. When HLA alleles, especially DR and DQ, strongly co-occurred, TCR associations were difficult to assign to individual alleles. CMV serostatus was the only immune exposure information available for the cohort. In vitro tests confirmed that a few of the cytomegalovirus-associated TCR beta chains recognize cytomegalovirus antigens.

Receptor amplification or capture employed the immunoSEQ multiplex PCR assay. For the multiplex PCR, a mixture combining 60 forward primers for TCR Vbeta segments and 13 reverse primers for TCR Jbeta segments was used. The CDR3 region of rearranged TCR beta genes was amplified from genomic DNA with a multiplex PCR assay. On the Illumina HiSeq System, the amplified TCR beta libraries were sequenced as 87-base-pair reads. The authors processed their data as follows. A later analysis tallied roughly 78 million unique TCR beta chains across the 660 or so repertoires, and around 9.9 million of those chains were shared by two or more donors. A nearest-neighbor algorithm error-corrected the raw reads and collapsed the reads into unique sequences, merging closely related sequences to remove PCR and sequencing errors. Alignment of CDR3 sequences to IMGT reference sequences was used to assign V, D and J gene segments. For a sequence to be retained, a match of at least six nucleotides to both a V gene segment and a J gene segment was required. Rearrangements were called productive when the CDR3 lacked stop codons and stayed in frame with V and J; all others were non-productive. Following IMGT convention, CDR3 was defined as the stretch from the second conserved V-encoded cysteine to the conserved J-encoded phenylalanine. The earlier analysis of approximately 590 of the donors excluded any sequence lacking an unambiguous match to a single V gene segment. An earlier analysis of over 450 of the donors classified V segments as functional when productive rearrangements were above 56.7% and as segregating when the standard deviation between donors was above 5%. A statistical classification framework was developed to diagnose cytomegalovirus status using the catalog of TCR beta chain sequences. A later analysis assigned V and J genes by comparing TCR nucleotide sequences with IMGT/GENE-DB human TR gene sequences. Using the TCRdist pipeline, a later analysis assigned CDR3 sequences along with most-parsimonious VDJ recombination scenarios. In a later analysis, each TCR beta chain was defined by its CDR3 amino acid sequence together with its V-gene family, and reads lacking a unique V-gene family were excluded. A later analysis removed nearly 600 highly shared, low-generation-probability nucleotide sequences to deal with suspected cross-contamination and a sequencing artifact. In a later analysis, a clonal expansion index was calculated for each public chain from normalized within-repertoire ranks of inferred template counts. A later analysis computed generation probabilities with a VDJ recombination model fitted to out-of-frame rearrangements, and checked the results against IGoR. A later analysis scored TCR-TCR, TCR-HLA and TCR-CMV co-occurrence with hypergeometric tests, applying a repertoire-size bias correction to TCR pairs. False discovery rates were estimated in a later analysis by permuting HLA or CMV assignments 20 times. In a later analysis, co-occurring TCRs were grouped with DBSCAN, and TCRdist sequence similarity was added when clustering was performed within HLA-allele-positive subsets. Repertoires with fewer than 30,000 or more than 120,000 public chains were left out of co-occurrence clustering, as were roughly five repertoires with anomalous nucleotide sharing. TCRdb took over this immuneACCESS table, retaining in-frame rearrangements with V and J assigned. Such tables are incomplete; in checked studies, under half of the missing clones stem from an unresolved V gene, and the remainder is unexplained. The V and J calls and the clone size are those of that table, but D and trimming were determined from the DNA. The sample profile shows under 200,000 clones; 60% to 85% of them were found once. The top ten hold 0.6% to 0.9% of the sample.

Input material: PBMCs. The chain is made from TRBV5-6 and TRBJ2-2; tentative D gene TRBD2, with 6 bases matching. The sequence came from a female donor in good health and CMV-seronegative. DNA sequence: TGTGCCAGCAGCTTGGTGGGGGGTCCCACCGGGGAGCTGTTTTTT. It encodes CASSLVGGPTGELFF.